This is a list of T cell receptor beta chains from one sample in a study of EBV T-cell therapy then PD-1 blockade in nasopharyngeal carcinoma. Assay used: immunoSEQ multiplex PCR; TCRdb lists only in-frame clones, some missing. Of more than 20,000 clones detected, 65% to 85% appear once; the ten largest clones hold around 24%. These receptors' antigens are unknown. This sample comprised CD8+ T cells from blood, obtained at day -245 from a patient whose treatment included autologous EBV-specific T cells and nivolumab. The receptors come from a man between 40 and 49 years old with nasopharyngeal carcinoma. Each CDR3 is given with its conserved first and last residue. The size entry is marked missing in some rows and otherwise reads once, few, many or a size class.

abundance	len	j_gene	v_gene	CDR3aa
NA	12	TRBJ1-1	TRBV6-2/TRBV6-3	CASSYPTPEAFF
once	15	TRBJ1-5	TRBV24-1	CATSDTGLEHQPQHF
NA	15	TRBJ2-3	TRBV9	CASSGLAGGPDTQYF
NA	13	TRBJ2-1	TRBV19	CASSIASGNEQFF
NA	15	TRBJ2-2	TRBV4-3	CASSQVWGNTGELFF
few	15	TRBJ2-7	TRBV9	CASSVDRTARAAQYF
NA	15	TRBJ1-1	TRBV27	CASSLRGNRNTEAFF
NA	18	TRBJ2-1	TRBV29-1	CSVEGGLAGVSSYNEQFF
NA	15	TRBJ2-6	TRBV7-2	CASSLDSSGANVLTF
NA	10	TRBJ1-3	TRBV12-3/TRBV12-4	CATRGNTIYF
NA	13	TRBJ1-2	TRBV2	CASSEAFQYGYTF
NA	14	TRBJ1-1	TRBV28	CASSFTSMNTEAFF
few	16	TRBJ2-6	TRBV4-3	CASSHPDRAGANVLTF
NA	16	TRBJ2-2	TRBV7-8	CASSLTGQMNTGELFF
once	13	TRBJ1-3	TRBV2	CASIQRSGNTIYF
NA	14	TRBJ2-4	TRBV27	CASSSALAKNIQYF
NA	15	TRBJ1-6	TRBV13	CASSLGDSLHSPLHF
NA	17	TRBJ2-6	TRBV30	CAMSPMGWNSGANVLTF
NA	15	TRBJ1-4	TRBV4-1	CASSQAGTANEKLFF
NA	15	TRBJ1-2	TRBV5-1	CASSLEQGVPYGYTF
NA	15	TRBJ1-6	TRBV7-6	CASSPLPRRDSPLHF
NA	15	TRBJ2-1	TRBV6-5	CASSYSPGAADEQFF
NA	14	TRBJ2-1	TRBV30	CAWSVNRGGNEQFF
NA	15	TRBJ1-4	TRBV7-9	CASSLRNRGNEKLFF
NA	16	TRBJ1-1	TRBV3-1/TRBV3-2	CASSQDWAVMNTEAFF
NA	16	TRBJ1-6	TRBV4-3	CASSQDRGTYNSPLHF
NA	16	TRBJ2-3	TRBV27	CASSFLTGSGTDTQYF
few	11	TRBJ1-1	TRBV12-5	CASGLSTEAFF
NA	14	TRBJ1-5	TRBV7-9	CASSSDRVGQPQHF
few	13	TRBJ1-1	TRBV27	CASSQGQNTEAFF
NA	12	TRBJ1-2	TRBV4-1	CASSQAGQPYTF
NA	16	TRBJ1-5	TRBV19	CASSTPGRQINQPQHF
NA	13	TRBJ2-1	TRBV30	CAWRYRVHNEQFF
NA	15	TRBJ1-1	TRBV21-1	CASSPGDRRNTEAFF
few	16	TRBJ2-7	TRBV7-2	CASSPIGLAGGYEQYF
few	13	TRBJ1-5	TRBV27	CASKQFPDRPQHF
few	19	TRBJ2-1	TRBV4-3	CASSPRSGLKTVSYNEQFF
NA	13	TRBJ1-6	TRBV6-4	CASGTGESSPLHF